The subject of this entry is one T cell receptor beta chain. The data originate from a study of blood T cell repertoires in COVID-19. About the research overall: Samples representing acute and convalescent COVID-19 were sourced from the United States, Italy and Spain. T cells, B-cell-depleted T cells, or PBMCs provided the cDNA or gDNA that served as material.

Authors' data handling: Estimates of nucleated cell counts were drawn from the amplification of reference gene primers. Method: immunoSEQ multiplex PCR; TCRdb's copy keeps in-frame clones and lacks some. V and J calls and clone size are those listed in that table; D and trimming were worked out from the DNA. The sample holds some 93,000 clones, around 86% seen once. Germline V CDR1 and CDR2: SGHVS, FQNEAQ. V lost 5 bases, J lost 12 bases, and 15 bases stayed unmatched. The CDR3 has 15 residues. This chain links TRBV7-8 with TRBJ2-1, with 8 positions matching TRBD2. This receptor was taken from a middle-aged man with acute or convalescent COVID-19. Source material: peripheral blood. As DNA, the CDR3 is TGTGCCAGCAGCCCAGACGGGACTAGTATCGAGGGGCAGTTCTTC. This encodes CASSPDGTSIEGQFF.